These T cell receptor beta chains were read from a single sample in a study of control samples from healthy donors and cancer patients. Repertoires were generated with immunoSEQ multiplex PCR, while TCRdb's copy carries only in-frame clones and drops some. In the table there are 150,000 to 200,000 clones, 70% to 90% of which are singletons. Material for sequencing was blood. The receptor source for this set is a young man in good health. The CDR3 runs from the conserved cysteine through the conserved F or W. A D gene is named only where the DNA matches it firmly. Expanded clones get a size class; other rows say once, few or many, or leave the size out.

d_gene	j_gene	abundance	v_gene	CDR3aa	CDR3nt
-	TRBJ1-6	-	TRBV5-5	CASSAEPREGRSPLHF	TGTGCCAGCAGCGCCGAGCCGAGGGAGGGCAGGTCACCCCTCCACTTT
-	TRBJ2-2	-	TRBV6-2/TRBV6-3	CASSVAPPGELFF	TGTGCCAGCAGTGTAGCCCCCCCCGGGGAGCTGTTTTTT
TRBD2	TRBJ2-7	-	TRBV6-2/TRBV6-3	CASSGTSFEQYF	TGTGCCAGCAGCGGGACTAGCTTCGAGCAGTACTTC
-	TRBJ1-1	-	TRBV12-5	CASAPGMNTEAFF	TGTGCTAGTGCCCCGGGGATGAACACTGAAGCTTTCTTT
-	TRBJ1-1	-	TRBV4-1	CASSRGGMNTEAFF	TGCGCCAGCAGCCGTGGTGGGATGAACACTGAAGCTTTCTTT
TRBD1	TRBJ1-5	-	TRBV7-8	CASSLYGDRGARGNQPQHF	TGTGCCAGCAGCTTATACGGGGACAGGGGAGCTAGGGGCAATCAGCCCCAGCATTTT
-	TRBJ2-2	-	TRBV4-2	CASSPDGGRTNTGELFF	TGTGCCAGCAGCCCAGACGGGGGGCGCACGAACACCGGGGAGCTGTTTTTT
-	TRBJ1-2	-	TRBV2	CASSGLGVSYGYTF	TGTGCCAGCAGCGGGCTAGGGGTTAGCTATGGCTACACCTTC
-	TRBJ2-3	-	TRBV7-9	CASSGPDPSTDTQYF	TGTGCCAGCAGCGGACCTGACCCGAGCACAGATACGCAGTATTTT
TRBD2	TRBJ2-7	-	TRBV4-2	CASSQEPGLAGDEQYF	TGTGCCAGCAGCCAAGAACCGGGACTAGCGGGCGACGAGCAGTACTTC
TRBD1	TRBJ1-1	few	TRBV7-8	CASSSQGAEAFF	TGTGCCAGCAGCTCCCAGGGGGCTGAAGCTTTCTTT
-	TRBJ1-4	-	TRBV18	CASSPERGTEKLFF	TGTGCCAGCTCACCGGAAAGGGGCACTGAAAAACTGTTTTTT
-	TRBJ1-6	-	TRBV4-2	CASSQYFTGTRDGSPLHF	TGTGCCAGCAGCCAGTACTTTACCGGGACGCGGGACGGTTCACCCCTCCACTTT
-	TRBJ2-2	-	TRBV25-1	CASSISGVGTGELFF	TGTGCCAGCAGTATATCGGGAGTGGGCACCGGGGAGCTGTTTTTT
-	TRBJ1-3	-	TRBV9	CASGGNTIYF	TGTGCCAGCGGGGGAAACACCATATATTTT
-	TRBJ2-5	-	TRBV29-1	CSADGQGETQYF	TGCAGCGCCGACGGTCAGGGAGAGACCCAGTACTTC
TRBD2	TRBJ2-1	-	TRBV4-3	CASSQDRGLAGGDEQFF	TGCGCCAGCAGCCAAGATCGTGGCCTAGCGGGAGGGGATGAGCAGTTCTTC
-	TRBJ1-1	-	TRBV12-3/TRBV12-4	CASSLRPPEAFF	TGTGCCAGCAGTTTAAGGCCCCCGGAAGCTTTCTTT
-	TRBJ1-2	-	TRBV5-1	CASSLVTDRGYTF	TGCGCCAGCAGCTTGGTGACAGACCGTGGCTACACCTTC
-	TRBJ2-7	-	TRBV15	CATSRSRGGDLYEQYF	TGTGCCACCAGCAGATCCAGGGGTGGGGATCTCTACGAGCAGTACTTC
-	TRBJ2-2	-	TRBV7-2	CASSLARWGGIGGELFF	TGTGCCAGCAGCTTAGCGAGGTGGGGCGGGATTGGCGGGGAGCTGTTTTTT
TRBD1	TRBJ2-3	-	TRBV7-9	CASSLERGRSTDTQYF	TGTGCCAGCAGCTTAGAAAGGGGGCGAAGCACAGATACGCAGTATTTT
-	TRBJ2-5	once	TRBV11-2	CASSLSRGRETQYF	TGTGCCAGCAGCTTAAGCCGGGGGCGAGAGACCCAGTACTTC
TRBD1	TRBJ2-2	-	TRBV6-6	CASSNQGVANTGELFF	TGTGCCAGCAGCAACCAGGGGGTCGCGAACACCGGGGAGCTGTTTTTT
-	TRBJ1-5	once	TRBV18	CASSGAFSNQPQHF	TGTGCCAGCTCAGGGGCTTTTAGCAATCAGCCCCAGCATTTT
TRBD1	TRBJ2-5	-	TRBV24-1	CATSDLSRGRETQYF	TGTGCCACCAGTGATTTGTCCAGGGGGAGAGAGACCCAGTACTTC
-	TRBJ1-3	-	TRBV3-1/TRBV3-2	CASSQDLGLSGNTIYF	TGTGCCAGCAGCCAAGACCTGGGCCTCTCTGGAAACACCATATATTTT
-	TRBJ2-1	-	TRBV6-1	CASSEAGDPYNEQFF	TGTGCCAGCAGTGAAGCGGGAGATCCCTACAATGAGCAGTTCTTC
-	TRBJ1-6	-	TRBV7-9	CASSFRGGSPLHF	TGTGCCAGCAGCTTCAGGGGTGGTTCACCCCTCCACTTT
-	TRBJ1-3	-	TRBV19	CASSGLSGNTIYF	TGTGCCAGTAGTGGTCTCTCTGGAAACACCATATATTTT
-	TRBJ2-2	-	TRBV7-3	CASSFVGTSNTGELFF	TGTGCCAGCAGCTTTGTCGGGACTTCGAACACCGGGGAGCTGTTTTTT
-	TRBJ2-1	-	TRBV12-3/TRBV12-4	CASTWTASNEQFF	TGTGCCAGCACTTGGACCGCGAGCAATGAGCAGTTCTTC
TRBD2	TRBJ2-2	once	TRBV15	CATRRAGDVTGELFF	TGTGCCACCCGTCGAGCGGGGGATGTTACCGGGGAGCTGTTTTTT
-	TRBJ2-5	-	TRBV7-7	CASSPGETQYF	TGTGCCAGCAGCCCCGGAGAGACCCAGTACTTC
TRBD1	TRBJ1-1	-	TRBV28	CASILGTGVAEAFF	TGTGCCAGCATCCTTGGGACAGGGGTCGCTGAAGCTTTCTTT
-	TRBJ2-3	-	TRBV11-1	CASSPSAADTQYF	TGTGCCAGCAGCCCTTCTGCCGCAGATACGCAGTATTTT
-	TRBJ2-7	-	TRBV7-9	CASSLTHYEQYF	TGTGCCAGCAGCTTGACTCACTACGAGCAGTACTTC
TRBD1	TRBJ1-1	-	TRBV28	CASSSLDRALGEAFF	TGTGCCAGCAGTTCCCTGGACAGGGCTCTCGGTGAAGCTTTCTTT
-	TRBJ2-2	-	TRBV6-5	CASSPRGGGTGELFF	TGTGCCAGCAGTCCCAGGGGGGGAGGCACCGGGGAGCTGTTTTTT